The 11 T cell receptor beta chains listed next were all sequenced from one sample in a study of blood T cell repertoires in COVID-19. Libraries were prepared by immunoSEQ multiplex PCR; TCRdb keeps only in-frame clonotypes and omits some of them. Here the sample spans about 140,000 clones, 75% to 85% being singletons. The specimen was peripheral blood. These TCRs come from a woman over 75 with active or convalescent COVID-19.

This chain joins TRBV6-5 and TRBJ2-3, with D unresolved. This CDR3 is built from 11 residues. Trimming pared 7 bases from V and 5 bases from J, leaving 7 bases between. Germline-derived CDR1 and CDR2 are MNHEY and SVGAGI. The chain's CDR3 is CASTRGDTQYF. CDR3 bases: TGTGCCAGCACCCGAGGAGATACGCAGTATTTT.

The chain combines TRBV6-5 with TRBJ1-3, with 7 nucleotides matching TRBD1. This CDR3 comprises 16 residues. The germline CDR1 and CDR2 sequences are MNHEY and SVGAGI. Losses at the gene ends were 2 bases for V and 0 bases for J; bases not matched to a gene: 4. The CDR3 nucleotides read TGTGCCAGCAGTTACGAGGGACAGTCCTCTGGAAACACCATATATTTT. Translating gives CASSYEGQSSGNTIYF.

This chain connects TRBV2 to TRBJ1-5; D remains unclear. The germline V and J ends were trimmed by 7 bases and 4 bases, with 17 bases remaining between them. This CDR3 contains 15 residues. Germline CDR1 reads SNHLY; CDR2 reads FYNNEI. Here the CDR3 DNA reads TGTGCCAGCAAACACCGCCCCGAGGAAAATCAGCCCCAGCATTTT. As protein: CASKHRPEENQPQHF.

The sample holds one count of this clone. The CDR3 is CASKLDRLNTGELFF. The CDR3 DNA reads TGTGCCAGCAAACTGGACAGGCTGAACACCGGGGAGCTGTTTTTT. The chain is built from TRBV2 and TRBJ2-2, with 7 bases that match TRBD1. With 7 bases clipped from V and 1 base from J, the junction kept 6 bases outside the gene matches. CDR1 and CDR2 from the germline V gene are SNHLY and FYNNEI. The CDR3 extends over 15 amino acids.

This chain uses TRBV5-4 with TRBJ1-3; D gene unclear. This CDR3 comprises 16 residues. V was cut by 4 bases and J by 1 base, with 15 bases left in between. CDR1 is SGHNT, CDR2 YYREEE, per germline (reference sequence). The CDR3 spells CASSTLSGESGNTIYF. CDR3 DNA sequence: TGTGCCAGCAGCACGCTTTCGGGAGAGTCTGGAAACACCATATATTTT.

The CDR3, as DNA: TGTGCCTGGACCGCTGGGGGCAGCAGAAACACCATATATTTT. Its translation: CAWTAGGSRNTIYF. J is TRBJ1-3 and V is TRBV30; D is possibly TRBD1 (6 bases). The CDR3 has 14 amino acids. The V gene's germline CDR1 is GTSNPN and CDR2 SVGIG (reference sequence). V lost 4 bases, J lost 5 bases, and 15 bases lay in between.

The rearrangement links TRBV7-8 to TRBJ2-3; maybe TRBD2 (5 bases). Germline-derived CDR1 and CDR2 are SGHVS and FQNEAQ. The CDR3 spans 13 residues. V lost 8 bases and J 6 bases, leaving 15 bases between the germline ends. CDR3 amino acids: CASVVPGSDTQYF. DNA of the CDR3: TGTGCCAGCGTTGTCCCGGGATCCGATACGCAGTATTTT.

This chain joins TRBV7-3 and TRBJ2-6; D is unresolved. Trimming cost V 8 bases and J 0 bases, with 5 bases left between them. This CDR3 spans 13 amino acids. Germline-derived CDR1 and CDR2 are SGHTA and FQGTGA. The CDR3 loop reads CASSDSGANVLTF. The CDR3 nucleotides are TGTGCCAGCTCAGACTCTGGGGCCAACGTCCTGACTTTC.

In nucleotides, the CDR3 is TGTGCCAGCACCCAACAGGGGGCGCTTGGCTACACCTTC. Protein sequence: CASTQQGALGYTF. The J gene is TRBJ1-2, the V gene TRBV7-2; TRBD1 agrees at 9 bases. The CDR3 extends over 13 amino acids. J was trimmed by 7 bases and V by 7 bases; bases with no gene match: 7. Germline CDR1 is SGHTA and CDR2 is FQGNSA.

The chain has TRBV7-2 and TRBJ1-5, with 7 bases matching TRBD1. The CDR3 totals 17 residues. The junction had 11 bases not matched to a gene; V was cut back by 1 base and J by 5 bases. Per the germline V gene, CDR1 is SGHTA and CDR2 is FQGNSA. The CDR3 DNA is TGTGCCAGCAGCTTAGGAGGGGGCGGTATGGTTTATCAGCCCCAGCATTTT. Protein: CASSLGGGGMVYQPQHF.

The CDR3 coding sequence is TGTGCCAGCAGGGGATTCCGGGATCTTAACTATGGCTACACCTTC. Its protein product is CASRGFRDLNYGYTF. The chain employs TRBV6-5 and TRBJ1-2, with unresolved D. Germline assignment: CDR1 MNHEY and CDR2 SVGAGI. V shed 6 bases and J shed 1 base, with 15 bases lying between them. The CDR3 sequence is 15 residues long.